The entry that follows covers one T cell receptor beta chain sequence. Authors' data handling: Amplification of reference gene primers provided the estimated nucleated cell counts. Assay: immunoSEQ multiplex PCR; the TCRdb copy retains only in-frame clones and omits some. D and trimming come from the DNA, and the V and J calls and clone size come from that table. The table has some 140,000 clones, about 90% seen once. This sample is part of a study of blood T cell repertoires in COVID-19. Study details: COVID-19 samples from acute and convalescent phases originated in the United States, Italy and Spain. Nucleic acid was either cDNA or gDNA, and it came from T cells, B-cell-depleted T cells, or PBMCs.

The specimen sequenced was peripheral blood. The sequence came from a man aged 50-59 years with acute or convalescent COVID-19.

CDR3 coding DNA: TGTGCCAGCGGGCGCTACGAGCAGTACGTC. Its translation: CASGRYEQYV. This chain uses TRBV2 with TRBJ2-7; no reliable D call. There are 10 residues in the CDR3. In germline, CDR1 is SNHLY, CDR2 FYNNEI. Trimming shortened V by 8 bases and J by 3 bases, and 5 bases separated the two germline ends.